This T cell receptor (beta chain) was sequenced in a study of OX40 agonist ivuxolimab in advanced cancers. About the research overall: The patients got ivuxolimab, which is an agonistic anti-OX40 (CD134) antibody.

CDR1 is SGHKS, CDR2 YYEKEE, per germline (reference sequence). V lost 4 bases and J lost 3; bases outside the gene matches: 10. This CDR3 has 15 amino acids. Assay used: immunoSEQ multiplex PCR; TCRdb lists only in-frame clones, some missing. Of about 100,000 clones in the sample, about 91% were seen once. The chain recombines TRBV5-5 with TRBJ2-7; 7 bases are shared with TRBD2. The input for sequencing was CD4+ or CD8+ T cells sorted from blood, taken in a trial of the OX40 agonist ivuxolimab. The source of this sequence is an adult with an advanced solid tumor such as melanoma, head and neck, liver or kidney cancer. The CDR3 region has the DNA TGTGCCAGCAGCCCCCGACTAGCTCCTCTCTACGAGCAGTACTTC. This gives the protein CASSPRLAPLYEQYF.